This T cell receptor (beta chain) was identified in a study of early T cells in non-severe SARS-CoV-2 infection. After removal of 0 bases from V and 5 bases from J, the junction contained 3 bases not matched to a gene. This CDR3 comprises 16 residues. Germline-derived CDR1 and CDR2 are SGHNT and YYREEE (reference sequence). The TCR library protocol was used to attach unique molecular identifiers. These identifiers were attached to individual cDNA molecules. TCRdb re-analysed the 5' RACE reads in MiXCR, keeping a single row per CDR3 protein. The sample includes tens of thousands of distinct CDR3 sequences, approximately 10% seen only once; the top ten take around 12%. A few counts support this clonotype.

This chain links TRBV5-4 with TRBJ2-2; 11 nucleotides match TRBD2. The sample in question was whole blood, obtained at baseline. The TCR was taken from an adult who was a healthcare worker with PCR-confirmed SARS-CoV-2 infection or an uninfected control (not recorded which). CDR3 sequence (DNA): TGTGCCAGCAGCTTGGTGGCTAGCGGGGGGACCGGGGAGCTGTTTTTT. Its protein is CASSLVASGGTGELFF.